This TCR beta chain was captured in a study of identical twins (dated by TCRdb to about 2016). About the study as a whole: The study deep-sequenced TCR alpha and beta repertoires from monozygotic twins, unrelated adults of various ages and cord blood to test whether fetal clonotypes persist. Replicate twin experiments were performed at different times using different library preparation protocols to rule out contamination. On the study overall, not on this receptor specifically: Invariant T cells such as MAIT and iNKT could partly confound zero-insertion analyses, although diverse VJ usage argued against such confounding for most clonotypes. Out-of-frame TCR alpha sequences shared between twins showed an excess of low generation-probability sequences compared with coincidental sharing between unrelated individuals. Abundant cord blood beta clonotypes carried fewer insertions; young adult naive repertoires showed a weaker similar trend, while memory repertoires showed none. In monozygotic twins, out-of-frame TCR alpha sharing was systematically underestimated by recombination models, although the models agreed with sharing between unrelated individuals. Because the same donors could not be followed over many years, the conclusions relied on cross-sectional statistical analysis. The excess sharing between twins in beta out-of-frame sequences was weaker because fewer shared sequences reduced the signal-to-noise ratio.

Every donor in the study was a healthy Caucasian. Three pairs of female monozygotic twins, all aged roughly 18 to 29 years, were included in the twin cohort. Miltenyi CD45RO+ enrichment and human naive T-cell isolation kits were used to isolate memory (CD45RO+) and naive T cells from PBMC. This clonotype showed up many times. The clone's antigen remains unknown. No much larger clonotype is one base removed from it; base qualities were not supplied. From cysteine to phenylalanine, the CDR3 is 13 amino acids long. CDR3 DNA only is kept here, 39 bases in frame from base 1. The germline V and J ends show losses of 3 bases and 3 bases respectively, and no gene match explains 1 base of the junction. The library was generated by 5' RACE. Instrument on record: Illumina HiSeq 2000. Template switching added a universal primer binding site, and the final cDNA carried a unique molecular identifier that allowed TCR cDNA molecules to be counted accurately. First-strand cDNA for TCR alpha and beta chains was synthesized from specific primers in the conserved constant-segment region. Each cDNA library was double barcoded, with a SMART-Mk sample barcode plus Illumina barcodes, to control for contamination. Two successive PCR steps introduced TruSeq adapter sequences along with Illumina sample barcodes. The Illumina HiSeq platform was used with custom primers to sequence TCR alpha and beta cDNA libraries. From the authors' description of their analysis: Raw reads were processed with MiGEC to extract unique molecular identifiers, and MiXCR was used to determine CDR3 positions. For each individual, recombination models were inferred using an EM algorithm with the repgenHMM and IGoR tools. Shared clonotype analysis was performed with the tcR package in R, normalizing sharing by the product of cloneset sizes. Out-of-frame nonproductive sequences were analyzed to study raw recombination free of thymic and clonal selection effects. In TCRdb, the public reads were trimmed at Q25 with fastp and aligned with MiXCR, with productive beta chains retained. Under each unique CDR3 protein, matching rows form one entry showing the most common genes and DNA. The V and J calls were determined by TCRdb, not by the authors. Counted in this sample were 250,000 or so distinct CDR3 sequences; about 13% of them appeared once. The ten largest clones represent about 4% of the sample.

The same data also contributed to another study, on yellow fever vaccine responses in identical twins. The second study also describes: According to the authors, the vaccine-induced T cell response in identical twins seemed to be partly convergent and partly specific to each individual. The study precisely tracked vaccine-responding T cell clones in identical twins.

The chain uses TRBV12-3 or TRBV12-4 and TRBJ2-7, with TRBD1 identical over 8 junction bases. The sample taken for sequencing was memory (CD45RO+) T cells sorted from blood. The sample's cell subset or site label, decoded: CD45RO+ enriched T cells. This clonotype was sampled from a young woman in good health. The bases are TGTGCCAGCAGTTTCAGGGGGCTCTACGAGCAGTACTTC. This translates into CASSFRGLYEQYF.